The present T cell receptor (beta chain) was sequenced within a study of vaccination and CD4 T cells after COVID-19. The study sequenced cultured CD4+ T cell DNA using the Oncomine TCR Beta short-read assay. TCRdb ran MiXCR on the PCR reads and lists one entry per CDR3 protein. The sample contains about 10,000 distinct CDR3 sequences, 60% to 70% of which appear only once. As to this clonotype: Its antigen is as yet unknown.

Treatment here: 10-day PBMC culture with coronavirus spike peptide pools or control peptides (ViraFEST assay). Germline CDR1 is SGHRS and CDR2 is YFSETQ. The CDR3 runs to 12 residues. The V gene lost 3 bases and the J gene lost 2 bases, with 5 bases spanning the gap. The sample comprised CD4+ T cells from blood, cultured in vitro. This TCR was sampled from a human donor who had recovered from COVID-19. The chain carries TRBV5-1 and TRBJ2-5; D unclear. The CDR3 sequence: CASSWDQETQYF. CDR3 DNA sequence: TGCGCCAGCAGCTGGGATCAAGAGACCCAGTACTTC.